The 29 T cell receptor beta chains given below trace back to one sample, sequenced in a study of metastatic and nonmetastatic thyroid tumors. No patient received treatment before thyroid surgery. TCRdb reprocessed the PCR reads via MiXCR. The table includes around 53,000 clones, roughly 18% detected once. Sequenced sample: blood. The receptors were sampled from a female donor with papillary thyroid cancer or a benign thyroid nodule (not recorded which). Some clones in this sample may be carry-over from other donors' samples.

The V and J genes are TRBV6-2 or TRBV6-3 and TRBJ1-1, with D uncertain. The ends were cut back, 4 bases at V and 1 base at J, with 7 bases in the middle. The germline V gene has CDR1 MNHEY and CDR2 SVGEGT. There are 13 residues in the CDR3. The CDR3 DNA reads TGTGCCAGCAGTTTCACACGGAACACTGAAGCTTTCTTT. It translates to CASSFTRNTEAFF.

Ten or more counts support this clone. The rearrangement uses TRBV2 and TRBJ2-1; D remains ambiguous. Trimming took 7 bases from V and 0 from J, leaving 7 bases between them. The CDR3 totals 13 residues. Per the germline V gene, CDR1 is SNHLY and CDR2 is FYNNEI. This chain's CDR3 is CASTTNSYNEQFF. The CDR3 DNA is TGTGCCAGCACGACAAACTCCTACAATGAGCAGTTCTTC.

This chain links TRBV6-5 with TRBJ1-5; TRBD1 might be the D (5 bases). V gave up 2 bases and J gave up 3 bases, with 14 bases separating them. Germline CDR1 MNHEY, CDR2 SVGAGI. The CDR3 spans 16 residues. The CDR3 loop is CASSYGGLNINQPQHF. CDR3 DNA sequence: TGTGCCAGCAGTTACGGGGGACTGAATATCAATCAGCCCCAGCATTTT.

In its sample, this clone was seen many times. The V gene is TRBV5-1, the J gene TRBJ2-3; TRBD2 aligns across 8 bases. The CDR3 is 14 residues long. Per germline, CDR1 SGHRS and CDR2 YFSETQ. The ends lost 2 bases at V and 2 bases at J; junction bases unmatched: 1. CDR3 region: CASSFSGDTDTQYF. CDR3 nucleotides: TGCGCCAGCAGCTTTAGCGGGGACACAGATACGCAGTATTTT.

Details on this clone: Germline is not matched at one junction end, which may reflect a read error. The gene calls are TRBV5-5 and TRBJ2-7, with D perhaps given as TRBD1 or TRBD2 (5 bases each). In germline, CDR1 is SGHKS, CDR2 YYEKEE (reference sequence). CDR3 size: 14 residues. The CDR3 sequence: CASSVAGSSYEQCF. CDR3 DNA sequence: TGTGCCAGCAGCGTCGCAGGGAGCTCCTACGAGCAGTGCTTC. The full variable domain, its missing parts supplied by reference TRBV5-5 and TRBJ2-7, is DAGVTQSPTHLIKTRGQQVTLRCSPISGHKSVSWYQQVLGQGPQFIFQYYEKEERGRGNFPDRFSARQFPNYSSELNVNALLLGDSALYLCASSVAGSSYEQCFGPGTRLTVT.

The V call is TRBV14, the J call TRBJ2-7; D unclear. CDR1 and CDR2 from the germline V gene are SGHDN and FVKESK. V lost 2 bases to trimming and J lost 0 bases, with 8 bases between them. This CDR3 comprises 14 residues. CDR3 sequence: CASSQFRGSYEQYF. The CDR3 DNA is TGTGCCAGCAGCCAATTTCGAGGCTCCTACGAGCAGTACTTC.

This clone was found many times. The V and J genes are TRBV20-1 and TRBJ2-5, with D possibly matching TRBD1 (6 bases). With 5 bases removed from V and 5 bases from J, the gap between germline ends came to 18 bases. CDR1 is DFQATT, CDR2 SNEGSKA, per germline (reference sequence). This CDR3 has 14 amino acids. CDR3 nucleotide sequence: TGCAGTGCTCCGGGACATTTGCTGAAGGAGACCCAGTACTTC. Amino acids: CSAPGHLLKETQYF.

This clone was detected many times. J is TRBJ2-4 and V is TRBV27, with 14 bases lining up with TRBD2. V was clipped by 6 bases and J by 3 bases; unmatched bases: 10. Per the germline V gene, CDR1 is MNHEY and CDR2 is SMNVEV (reference sequence). This CDR3 comprises 18 residues. The CDR3 protein is CASSPRLAGGPSKNIQYF. CDR3 nucleotides: TGTGCCAGCAGCCCCAGACTAGCGGGAGGGCCAAGCAAAAACATTCAGTACTTC.

Comments on this clone: A much larger clone lies one base from this, so it may be a read error. This CDR3 is also generated by other DNA sequences in the sample. This rearrangement joins TRBV10-2 to TRBJ2-2; D may match TRBD1 or TRBD2 (5 bases each). The CDR3 is 13 amino acids. The germline CDR1 and CDR2 sequences are WSHSY and SAAADI. CDR3 sequence: CASSGTNTGELFF. The CDR3 region has the DNA TGCGCCAGCAGCGGGACCAACACCGGTGAGCTGTTTTTT.

In this sample, this clone turned up many times. Possible read error: a much larger clone is one base away. V and J are TRBV6-6 and TRBJ2-1; D might be TRBD2 (6 bases). The CDR3 sequence is 13 residues long. Germline V gene sequence: CDR1 MNHNY, CDR2 SVGAGI (reference sequence). DNA of the CDR3: TGTGCCAGCGGTTACTCGGGGGATAATGAGCAGTTCTTC. The encoded protein is CASGYSGDNEQFF.

As concerns this clone: A junction end diverges from the germline sequence, so it may reflect a read error. CDR3 DNA sequence: TGTGCCACCAGCAGAGGGGGCTCAGGGGCTAACTATTGCTACACCTTC. Its translation: CATSRGGSGANYCYTF. The rearrangement uses TRBV15 and TRBJ1-2; perhaps TRBD1 as D (6 bases). Germline CDR1 LNHNV, CDR2 YYDKDF (reference sequence). The CDR3 length is 16 residues.

This clone has just a few counts. The junction differs from germline at one of its ends, possibly a read error. The chain has TRBV7-3 and TRBJ2-7; D uncertain. The germline gives CDR1 SGHTA, CDR2 FQGTGA. The CDR3 loop spans 11 amino acids. The CDR3 nucleotides read TGTGCCAGCAGCTCAGTGAGCGAGCAGTGCTTC. Its translation is CASSSVSEQCF.

This clone was seen repeatedly, ten times or more. This chain uses TRBV20-1 with TRBJ2-2, with a possible D match to TRBD2 (6 bases). Trimming removed 2 bases from V and 6 bases from J, with 19 bases in between. The CDR3 consists of 16 residues. Germline-derived CDR1 and CDR2 are DFQATT and SNEGSKA (reference sequence). CDR3 amino acids: CSARPRTKGVAGELFF. The CDR3 coding sequence is TGCAGTGCTAGACCAAGGACTAAAGGGGTAGCCGGGGAGCTGTTTTTT.

This clone occurred once. This chain links TRBV20-1 with TRBJ2-7; D might be TRBD2 (6 bases). This CDR3 spans 15 amino acids. Trimming removed 0 bases from V and 1 base from J, with 13 bases in between. Per the germline V gene, CDR1 is DFQATT and CDR2 is SNEGSKA (reference sequence). The CDR3 region is CSAREDVAASYEQYF. The CDR3 region has the DNA TGCAGTGCTAGAGAGGACGTAGCGGCTTCCTACGAGCAGTACTTC.

The genes are TRBV6-1 and TRBJ1-5; 8 positions match TRBD1. Germline assignment: CDR1 MNHNS and CDR2 SASEGT. The CDR3 sequence is 17 residues long. Unmatched junction bases numbered 21, after V lost 3 bases and J lost 14 bases. The CDR3 region is CASSDRGRSGGRQPKHF. The CDR3 coding sequence is TGTGCCAGCAGTGACCGTGGTAGGTCAGGGGGCCGTCAGCCAAAGCATTTT.

About this clone itself: Germline is not matched at one junction end, which may reflect a read error. The chain employs TRBV20-1 and TRBJ2-5; 8 bases align to TRBD1. The CDR3 covers 15 residues. Germline CDR1 is DFQATT and CDR2 is SNEGSKA (reference sequence). The CDR3 sequence is CSSRYLQGASETQYF. The DNA for the CDR3 is TGCAGTTCTAGATATCTGCAGGGGGCGTCAGAGACCCAGTACTTC.

The genes are TRBV20-1 and TRBJ2-1; 7 positions agree with TRBD2. Trimming removed 3 bases from V and 6 bases from J; junction bases left unmatched: 17. From germline, CDR1 is DFQATT and CDR2 SNEGSKA (reference sequence). This CDR3 spans 17 amino acids. The CDR3 here is CSARPWGAGVFSNEQFF. The CDR3 bases are TGCAGTGCTAGGCCCTGGGGTGCGGGAGTGTTCTCCAATGAGCAGTTCTTC.

Points on this clone: One junction end does not reproduce the germline sequence, and a read error may be involved. The sample has other DNA sequences that encode this CDR3 too. The rearrangement uses TRBV3-1 and TRBJ2-2, with no clear D. Germline CDR1 is LGHDT and CDR2 is YNNKEL (reference sequence). The CDR3 has 16 residues. CDR3 in DNA: TGTGCCAGTAGCCGAGGCGGTCGGCAGAACACCGGGGAGCTGTTTTTT. Translation: CASSRGGRQNTGELFF.

This clone was seen repeatedly, ten times or more. This chain uses TRBV11-2 with TRBJ1-1; 7 bases fit TRBD1. This CDR3 contains 13 residues. Germline CDR1 and CDR2: SGHAT and FQNNGV. Trimming cost V 5 bases and J 6 bases; bases outside gene matches: 6. The CDR3 loop is CASSRIDRAEAFF. In DNA, the CDR3 is TGTGCCAGCAGCCGAATAGACAGGGCTGAAGCTTTCTTT.

Regarding this clone: A much more abundant neighbour one base away suggests this may be a read error. J is TRBJ1-1 and V is TRBV28; maybe TRBD1 (6 bases). V dropped 6 bases and J dropped 5 bases, with 22 bases sitting between them. CDR3 size: 16 residues. Germline values: CDR1 MDHEN, CDR2 SYDVKM. The CDR3, as DNA: TGTGCCAGCAGCCCGGTCCCGGTACAGGGCCGGACTGAAGCTTTCTTT. Residues: CASSPVPVQGRTEAFF.

A few counts support this clone. Germline and junction disagree at one end, which may indicate a read error. The rearrangement joins TRBV6-1 to TRBJ2-7; no clear D gene. CDR3 size: 15 residues. Per germline, CDR1 MNHNS and CDR2 SASEGT. The CDR3 loop is CASSEGELVPYGQYF. Written as DNA, the CDR3 is TGTGCCAGCAGCGAAGGAGAATTAGTGCCATACGGGCAGTACTTC.

In its sample, this clone was seen many times. This rearrangement joins TRBV7-2 to TRBJ2-7; D unresolved. The germline gives CDR1 SGHTA, CDR2 FQGNSA. V gave up 10 bases and J gave up 0 bases, with 16 bases separating them. This CDR3 spans 14 amino acids. CDR3 in amino acids: CATTLPSVSYEQYF. In DNA form, the CDR3 reads TGTGCCACAACCTTACCCTCCGTCTCCTACGAGCAGTACTTC.

This chain links TRBV2 with TRBJ2-5; tentative D call: TRBD2 (6 bases). CDR1 and CDR2 (germline): SNHLY, FYNNEI. CDR3 length: 12 amino acids. V was trimmed by 7 bases and J by 5 bases, leaving 11 bases between them. The CDR3 DNA follows: TGTGCCAGCACCGCGGGGTGGGAGACCCAGTACTTC. This sequence encodes CASTAGWETQYF.

This clone has a count of ten or more. V usage is TRBV5-4 and J usage is TRBJ2-1; TRBD2 matches 8 bases. The CDR3 covers 15 residues. Unmatched junction bases numbered 10, after V lost 4 bases and J lost 7 bases. The germline V gene encodes CDR1 SGHNT and CDR2 YYREEE (reference sequence). The CDR3 DNA sequence: TGTGCCAGCAGCCCGAAAACGGGAGGGCTGAATGAGCAGTTCTTC. Encoded protein: CASSPKTGGLNEQFF.

Regarding this clone: This may be a read error, as it is one base from a much larger clone. The sample contains more than one DNA sequence encoding this CDR3. This chain uses TRBV5-1 with TRBJ2-1; D ambiguous. The CDR3 covers 14 residues. Trimming removed 4 bases from V and 0 bases from J, with 8 bases in between. Germline loops: CDR1 SGHRS, CDR2 YFSETQ. The CDR3 is CASSPRSSYNEQFF. CDR3 coding DNA: TGCGCCAGCAGCCCGAGGAGCTCCTACAATGAGCAGTTCTTC.

Details on this clone: Germline is not matched at one junction end, which may reflect a read error. V usage is TRBV27 and J usage is TRBJ2-7, with 11 bases lining up with TRBD2. The germline V gene has CDR1 MNHEY and CDR2 SMNVEV (reference sequence). This CDR3 is 16 amino acids long. CDR3 in DNA: TGTTCCAGCAGCCAATTAGGGACTAGCGGACCCTACGAGCACTACTTC. It translates to CSSSQLGTSGPYEHYF.

The chain has TRBV6-1 and TRBJ2-2; 7 bases align to TRBD1. Germline V lookup: CDR1 MNHNS, CDR2 SASEGT. This CDR3 has 14 amino acids. V lost 8 bases to trimming and J lost 10 bases; unmatched junction nucleotides: 13. CDR3 nucleotide sequence: TGTGCCAGCCTCGACAGGGCGGATAGCGTGGAGCTGTTTTTT. The encoded protein is CASLDRADSVELFF.

This clone was detected ten times or more. The CDR3 protein is CASSPLSGTQPQHF. The DNA of the CDR3 is TGTGCCAGCAGTCCTTTATCAGGGACTCAGCCCCAGCATTTT. The chain carries TRBV27 and TRBJ1-5; tentatively, D is TRBD1 (5 bases). The V end was cut by 5 bases, the J end by 6 bases, with 14 bases between. Germline loops: CDR1 MNHEY, CDR2 SMNVEV (reference sequence). CDR3 length: 14 residues.

V gene TRBV11-2 combines with J gene TRBJ2-3; the D is unclear. Germline CDR1 and CDR2: SGHAT and FQNNGV. The V end lost 5 bases, the J end lost 0 bases, and 3 bases lay between the germline ends. The CDR3 length is 12 residues. The CDR3 DNA reads as TGTGCCAGCAGCCCAAGCACAGATACGCAGTATTTT. Amino acid sequence: CASSPSTDTQYF.